This T cell receptor beta chain was observed in a study of blood T cell repertoires in COVID-19. Whole-study context: Samples came from the United States, Italy and Spain, spanning acute and convalescent COVID-19. T cells, B-cell-depleted T cells, or PBMCs supplied cDNA or gDNA.

Authors' data handling: Amplification of reference gene primers was used by the study to estimate nucleated cell counts. The data were produced by immunoSEQ multiplex PCR, yet TCRdb's version contains in-frame clones alone and is incomplete. Clonal size and the V and J genes are those of that table, whereas D and trimming came from the DNA. The repertoire holds some 80,000 clones, with around nine tenths as singletons. V lost 6 bases, J lost 6 bases, and 12 bases lay in between. The CDR3 covers 12 residues. Germline V gene lookup returns CDR1 KGHSH and CDR2 LQKENI. The chain recombines TRBV18 with TRBJ2-7, with D maybe TRBD1 (7 bases). The TCR comes from a woman aged 80 or over with active or convalescent COVID-19. The sample consisted of peripheral blood. In DNA form, the CDR3 reads TGTGCCAGCTCGCCTCAGGGGGGCGAGCAGTACTTC. Amino acids: CASSPQGGEQYF.